Listed below are T cell receptor beta chains from one sample, sequenced in a study of high-grade serous ovarian cancer treatment subgroups. Sequencing used immunoSEQ multiplex PCR; TCRdb keeps in-frame clones, though not all of them. The table has more than 4,500 clones, 75% to 85% seen once. The specimen sequenced was tumor tissue. The receptor source for this set is a human donor with high-grade serous ovarian cancer. The CDR3 runs from the conserved cysteine through the conserved F or W. A D gene is named only where the DNA matches it firmly. Part of the rows lack a size; the others show once, few, many or a class for expanded clones.

>-|TRBV6-1|-|TRBJ2-7
CAAAGSPGYEQYF
TGTGCCGCCGCGGGGTCCCCCGGCTACGAGCAGTACTTC
>once|TRBV5-4|-|TRBJ1-1
CASSPGDRGTEAFF
TGTGCCAGCAGCCCTGGGGATCGAGGGACTGAAGCTTTCTTT
>-|TRBV5-1|TRBD2|TRBJ2-3
CASSLAAGGGMNTQYF
TGCGCCAGCAGCTTGGCCGCGGGCGGGGGGATGAATACGCAGTATTTT
>-|TRBV11-3|-|TRBJ1-4
CASSSLGTFPTNEKLFF
TGTGCCAGCAGCTCCCTCGGGACGTTTCCAACTAATGAAAAACTGTTTTTT
>-|TRBV6-6|-|TRBJ1-1
CASSYSTVTEAFF
TGTGCCAGCAGTTACTCCACAGTGACCGAAGCTTTCTTT
>few|TRBV11-3|TRBD1|TRBJ2-5
CASSDGTGGQETQYF
TGTGCCAGCAGCGACGGGACAGGGGGCCAAGAGACCCAGTACTTC
>-|TRBV7-3|-|TRBJ2-3
CASSRDREGDTQYF
TGTGCCAGCTCCCGAGATAGGGAAGGAGATACGCAGTATTTT
>-|TRBV7-9|-|TRBJ1-6
CASSLTGDSPLHF
TGTGCCAGCAGCTTAACTGGGGATTCACCCCTCCACTTT
>-|TRBV15|-|TRBJ1-3
CATSSQGTGNTIYF
TGTGCCACCAGCAGTCAGGGAACGGGAAACACCATATATTTT
>once|TRBV5-1|-|TRBJ1-4
CASSFTGPGEKLFF
TGCGCCAGCAGCTTTACTGGGCCTGGTGAAAAACTGTTTTTT
>-|TRBV6-1|-|TRBJ2-1
CASRVEGVHEQFF
TGTGCCAGCAGAGTGGAGGGGGTCCATGAGCAGTTCTTC
>-|TRBV19|-|TRBJ1-6
CASSLKQGPSPLHF
TGTGCCAGTAGTCTAAAACAGGGCCCATCACCCCTCCACTTT
>-|TRBV5-6|TRBD1|TRBJ1-2
CASSFDRAGGYTF
TGTGCCAGCAGCTTCGACAGGGCAGGTGGCTACACCTTC
>-|TRBV28|-|TRBJ2-3
CASSSMGEGTDTQYF
TGTGCCAGCAGTAGCATGGGGGAAGGCACAGATACGCAGTATTTT
>-|TRBV4-3|TRBD2|TRBJ2-5
CASSQDPPRGGETQYF
TGCGCCAGCAGCCAAGATCCACCCCGGGGAGGGGAGACCCAGTACTTC
>-|TRBV6-7|-|TRBJ1-4
CASSYPGYEKLFF
TGTGCCAGCAGTTACCCCGGGTACGAAAAACTGTTTTTT
>once|TRBV9|-|TRBJ1-3
CASSVAPGGSGNTIYF
TGTGCCAGCAGCGTAGCTCCCGGAGGCTCTGGAAACACCATATATTTT
>-|TRBV10-1|-|TRBJ1-2
CASSDQAYYGYTF
TGCGCCAGCAGTGATCAGGCCTACTATGGCTACACCTTC
>few|TRBV27|TRBD2|TRBJ2-7
CASSHPLRGGLGEQYF
TGTGCCAGCAGTCACCCTCTGCGGGGGGGCTTGGGCGAGCAGTACTTC
>-|TRBV19|-|TRBJ1-6
CASQVGNSPLHF
TGTGCCAGTCAAGTGGGGAATTCACCCCTCCACTTT
>-|TRBV18|TRBD1|TRBJ1-1
CASSRDRVNTEAFF
TGTGCCAGCTCTCGGGACAGGGTGAACACTGAAGCTTTCTTT
>-|TRBV6-5|TRBD2|TRBJ2-1
CASSEWRGGHEQFF
TGTGCCAGCAGTGAATGGCGCGGGGGGCATGAGCAGTTCTTC
>-|TRBV7-2|-|TRBJ2-5
CASSLFRETQYF
TGTGCCAGCAGCCTCTTCCGGGAGACCCAGTACTTC
>-|TRBV7-3|-|TRBJ1-1
CASSFYAGTEAFF
TGTGCCAGCAGCTTTTACGCAGGCACTGAAGCTTTCTTT
>-|TRBV11-3|-|TRBJ2-2
CASSLQGQGTGELFF
TGTGCCAGCAGCTTACAGGGGCAGGGGACCGGGGAGCTGTTTTTT
>-|TRBV2|TRBD1|TRBJ2-1
CASSGLNMGTAKDNEQFF
TGTGCCAGCAGTGGGCTTAATATGGGGACAGCTAAGGACAATGAGCAGTTCTTC
>few|TRBV7-2|-|TRBJ1-5
CATSTDFSNQPQHF
TGTGCCACCTCGACAGATTTTAGCAATCAGCCCCAGCATTTT
>-|TRBV27|-|TRBJ1-2
CASSLSVGFTRGYTF
TGTGCCAGCAGTTTATCGGTCGGCTTTACGCGAGGCTACACCTTC
>-|TRBV6-1|-|TRBJ2-6
CASGEEGAGANVLTF
TGTGCCAGCGGGGAGGAGGGGGCTGGGGCCAACGTCCTGACTTTC
>-|TRBV6-5|-|TRBJ1-1
CASSYSIRRTTEAFF
TGTGCCAGCAGTTACTCGATTAGAAGGACCACTGAAGCTTTCTTT
>-|TRBV6-1|-|TRBJ2-5
CASNHIRFQETQYF
TGTGCCAGCAATCACATCCGCTTCCAAGAGACCCAGTACTTC
>once|TRBV12-5|-|TRBJ2-2
CASGLWTTNTGELFF
TGTGCTAGTGGTTTGTGGACAACGAACACCGGGGAGCTGTTTTTT
>-|TRBV21-1|-|TRBJ1-3
CASSKVPGSGNTIYF
TGTGCCAGCAGCAAAGTCCCCGGTTCTGGAAACACCATATATTTT
>-|TRBV2|TRBD1|TRBJ1-5
CASRRDRGLDQPQHF
TGTGCCAGCAGGAGGGACAGGGGGCTTGATCAGCCCCAGCATTTT
>-|TRBV27|TRBD2|TRBJ2-5
CASSGGGAGETQYF
TGTGCCAGCAGTGGCGGGGGGGCCGGGGAGACCCAGTACTTC
>-|TRBV7-2|-|TRBJ2-5
CASSSRDGRQETQYF
TGTGCCAGCAGCTCCCGGGACGGACGACAAGAGACCCAGTACTTC
>-|TRBV10-3|-|TRBJ2-5
CAISAFQGLETQYF
TGTGCCATCAGTGCCTTTCAGGGATTAGAGACCCAGTACTTC
>-|TRBV7-3|TRBD1|TRBJ2-1
CASSLNPGTGYYSYNEQFF
TGTGCCAGCAGCTTAAATCCCGGGACAGGGTACTACTCCTACAATGAGCAGTTCTTC
>-|TRBV9|-|TRBJ2-1
CASSVAGLANNEQFF
TGTGCCAGCAGCGTAGCAGGTCTAGCCAACAATGAGCAGTTCTTC
>once|TRBV4-1|TRBD2|TRBJ2-7
CASSPGTRGSYEQYF
TGCGCCAGCAGCCCAGGGACTAGGGGCTCCTACGAGCAGTACTTC
>-|TRBV21-1|-|TRBJ2-3
CASSKEPGEGATDTQYF
TGTGCCAGCAGCAAAGAACCAGGTGAAGGTGCCACAGATACGCAGTATTTT
>-|TRBV6-6|-|TRBJ1-5
CAISTGNQPQHF
TGTGCCATCAGTACAGGGAATCAGCCCCAGCATTTT
>few|TRBV10-3|TRBD1|TRBJ1-5
CAIGNGQGAWGNQPQHF
TGTGCCATAGGAAACGGACAGGGGGCTTGGGGCAATCAGCCCCAGCATTTT
>-|TRBV7-8|TRBD1|TRBJ2-4
CASSYPKQGAAKNIQYF
TGTGCCAGCAGCTACCCGAAACAGGGGGCGGCCAAAAACATTCAGTACTTC
>-|TRBV4-1|-|TRBJ2-5
CASSPEGEETQYF
TGCGCCAGCAGCCCGGAGGGGGAAGAGACCCAGTACTTC
>large|TRBV27|-|TRBJ2-7
CASSPGTHSYEQYF
TGTGCCAGCAGTCCCGGGACACACTCCTACGAGCAGTACTTC
>few|TRBV19|TRBD1|TRBJ1-6
CASSSTGTDVSPLHF
TGTGCCAGTAGTAGCACCGGGACAGACGTTTCACCCCTCCACTTT
>-|TRBV5-5|-|TRBJ2-2
CASSSRASSATGELFF
TGTGCCAGCAGCTCCCGGGCCTCCAGCGCGACCGGGGAGCTGTTTTTT
>once|TRBV7-9|-|TRBJ1-1
CASSFYIPEDTEAFF
TGTGCCAGCAGCTTCTATATTCCCGAAGACACTGAAGCTTTCTTT
>-|TRBV27|-|TRBJ2-4
CASSLSLPAGAKNIQYF
TGTGCCAGCAGTTTGAGCCTCCCCGCGGGAGCCAAAAACATTCAGTACTTC
>-|TRBV11-3|-|TRBJ1-5
CASSSRADQPQHF
TGTGCCAGCAGCAGTAGGGCCGATCAGCCCCAGCATTTT
>-|TRBV13|TRBD1|TRBJ1-2
CASSQGQGAGGYTF
TGTGCCAGCAGCCAGGGACAGGGGGCAGGTGGCTACACCTTC
>-|TRBV20-1|TRBD1|TRBJ2-5
CSALDRDRQYF
TGCAGTGCATTGGACAGGGACCGTCAGTACTTC
>-|TRBV6-1|TRBD1|TRBJ1-5
CASSESSGTGNQPQHF
TGTGCCAGCAGTGAATCCTCCGGGACAGGGAATCAGCCCCAGCATTTT
>-|TRBV28|-|TRBJ1-4
CASIEQGHEKLFF
TGTGCCAGCATAGAGCAGGGGCATGAAAAACTGTTTTTT